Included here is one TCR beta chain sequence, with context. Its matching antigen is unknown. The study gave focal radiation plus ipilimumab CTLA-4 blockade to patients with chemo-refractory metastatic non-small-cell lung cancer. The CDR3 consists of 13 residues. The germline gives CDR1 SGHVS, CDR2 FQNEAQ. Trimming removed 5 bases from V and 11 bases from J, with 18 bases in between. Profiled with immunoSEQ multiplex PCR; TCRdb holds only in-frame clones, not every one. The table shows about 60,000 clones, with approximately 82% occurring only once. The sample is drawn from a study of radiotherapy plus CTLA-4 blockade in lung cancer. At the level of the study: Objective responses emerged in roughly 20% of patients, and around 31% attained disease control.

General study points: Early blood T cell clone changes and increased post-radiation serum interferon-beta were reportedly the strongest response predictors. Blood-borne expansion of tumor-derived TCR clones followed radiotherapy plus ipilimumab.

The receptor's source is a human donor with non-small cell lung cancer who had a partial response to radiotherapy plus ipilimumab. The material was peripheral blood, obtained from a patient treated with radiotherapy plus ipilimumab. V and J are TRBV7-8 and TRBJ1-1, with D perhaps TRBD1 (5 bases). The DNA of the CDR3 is TGTGCCAGCAGCCCACAAGACGGCAGGGCGGCTTTCTTT. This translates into CASSPQDGRAAFF.